The 29 T cell receptor beta chains in this list originate from one sample, sequenced in a study of T cell responses to AZD1222 COVID-19 vaccine. Method: immunoSEQ multiplex PCR; TCRdb's copy keeps in-frame clones and lacks some. The table lists some 130,000 clones, over 65% of them singletons, with about 4% in the top ten. Sample: peripheral blood, taken on day 0 of AZD1222 vaccination. All receptors derive from an adult in good health.

This chain's CDR3 is CASKLPVSNSPLHF. CDR3 sequence (DNA): TGCGCCAGCAAGCTCCCCGTCTCGAATTCACCCCTCCACTTT. V and J are TRBV5-1 and TRBJ1-6, with D unresolved. V shed 6 bases and J shed 7 bases, with 14 bases lying between them. Per the germline V gene, CDR1 is SGHRS and CDR2 is YFSETQ. CDR3 size: 14 residues. The whole variable domain, remainder taken from reference TRBV5-1 and TRBJ1-6, is KAGVTQTPRYLIKTRGQQVTLSCSPISGHRSVSWYQQTPGQGLQFLFEYFSETQRNKGNFPGRFSGRQFSNSRSEMNVSTLELGDSALYLCASKLPVSNSPLHFGNGTRLTVT.

The chain couples TRBV7-8 to TRBJ2-1, with TRBD2 identical over 16 bases. Germline values: CDR1 SGHVS, CDR2 FQNEAQ. The V gene end was trimmed by 4 bases and the J gene end by 3 bases; junction bases not matched to a gene: 12. This CDR3 has 20 residues. The CDR3 reads CASSSPGTSGGAGVYNEQFF. The CDR3 nucleotides are TGTGCCAGCAGCTCCCCCGGGACTAGCGGGGGGGCTGGCGTCTACAATGAGCAGTTCTTC.

V usage is TRBV6-6 and J usage is TRBJ1-1, with D possibly being TRBD1 (5 bases). Trimming cost V 4 bases and J 1 base, with 10 bases left between them. Germline CDR1 reads MNHNY; CDR2 reads SVGAGI (reference sequence). The CDR3 length is 14 residues. CDR3 nucleotide sequence: TGTGCCAGCAGTTTGCACCAGGGGAACACTGAAGCTTTCTTT. This encodes CASSLHQGNTEAFF.

V usage is TRBV5-1 and J usage is TRBJ1-1; the D gene is possibly TRBD1 (6 bases). The CDR3 loop spans 11 amino acids. Trimming left V 4 bases short and J 7 bases short, with 8 bases between. Germline V gives CDR1 SGHRS, CDR2 YFSETQ. The CDR3 sequence is CASSVTGEAFF. The CDR3 bases are TGCGCCAGCAGCGTGACAGGTGAAGCTTTCTTT. The variable domain in full, with the rest retrieved from reference TRBV5-1 and TRBJ1-1, is KAGVTQTPRYLIKTRGQQVTLSCSPISGHRSVSWYQQTPGQGLQFLFEYFSETQRNKGNFPGRFSGRQFSNSRSEMNVSTLELGDSALYLCASSVTGEAFFGQGTRLTVV.

This chain joins TRBV30 and TRBJ2-3; TRBD1 is a possible D gene (5 bases). V was clipped by 3 bases and J by 1 base, with 14 bases between them. The germline V gene encodes CDR1 GTSNPN and CDR2 SVGIG (reference sequence). CDR3 length: 15 amino acids. The CDR3 nucleotides read TGTGCCTGGAGCCCCCTCAGGGCGGGCACAGATACGCAGTATTTT. This gives the protein CAWSPLRAGTDTQYF.

The chain couples TRBV5-6 to TRBJ1-2; D is ambiguous. V was clipped by 0 bases and J by 6 bases, with 9 bases between them. Germline V gene sequence: CDR1 SGHDT, CDR2 YYEEEE. The CDR3 is 13 amino acids. In nucleotides, the CDR3 is TGTGCCAGCAGCTTGGGACGGGCCCATGGCTACACCTTC. This sequence encodes CASSLGRAHGYTF.

The chain recombines TRBV5-4 with TRBJ1-1; no clear D gene. The CDR3 has 14 residues. Per germline, CDR1 SGHNT and CDR2 YYREEE (reference sequence). Trimming cost V 5 bases and J 1 base, with 12 bases left between them. CDR3 coding DNA: TGTGCCAGCAGAAGCTTGTCGTCGAACACTGAAGCTTTCTTT. This sequence encodes CASRSLSSNTEAFF. The full variable domain, with the rest looked up from reference TRBV5-4 and TRBJ1-1, is ETGVTQSPTHLIKTRGQQVTLRCSSQSGHNTVSWYQQALGQGPQFIFQYYREEENGRGNFPPRFSGLQFPNYSSELNVNALELDDSALYLCASRSLSSNTEAFFGQGTRLTVV.

This chain connects TRBV5-4 to TRBJ1-2, with 9 bases aligning to TRBD1. Germline V gene sequence: CDR1 SGHNT, CDR2 YYREEE (reference sequence). After removal of 4 bases from V and 2 bases from J, the junction contained 15 bases not matched to a gene. The CDR3 extends over 18 amino acids. CDR3 sequence reads: CASSRDPGQGRRNYGYTF. The CDR3 DNA reads as TGTGCCAGCAGCCGCGACCCGGGACAGGGAAGGAGGAACTATGGCTACACCTTC.

The V gene is TRBV27, the J gene TRBJ2-6; possibly TRBD2 for D (6 bases). With 9 bases removed from V and 3 bases from J, the gap between germline ends came to 15 bases. The CDR3 loop spans 15 amino acids. The V gene's germline CDR1 is MNHEY and CDR2 SMNVEV (reference sequence). The CDR3 spells CASSGLLFGANVLTF. The CDR3 nucleotides are TGTGCCAGTTCGGGACTCCTCTTTGGGGCCAACGTCCTGACTTTC.

The chain combines TRBV28 with TRBJ1-1; D gene uncertain. Between the trimmed V and J ends, which lost 2 bases and 0 bases, there was a span of 22 bases. This CDR3 is built from 19 residues. The V gene's germline CDR1 is MDHEN and CDR2 SYDVKM. The CDR3 protein is CASSLPRPKPLGMNTEAFF. Here the CDR3 DNA reads TGTGCCAGCAGTTTACCCCGACCCAAGCCTCTAGGAATGAACACTGAAGCTTTCTTT.

This clone was counted a few times. The CDR3 nucleotides read TGTGCTAGTGGTTTGGGCCTCCCACCGGGACTCAACTTGGGGGGAGTTGAAGCTTTCTTT. This translates into CASGLGLPPGLNLGGVEAFF. The chain joins TRBV12-5 to TRBJ1-1; perhaps TRBD1 as D (5 bases). V was cut by 1 base and J by 7 bases, with 31 bases left in between. The germline gives CDR1 LGHNT, CDR2 FRNRAP. CDR3 size: 20 residues.

The chain has TRBV5-4 and TRBJ2-7; 7 nucleotides match TRBD1. V dropped 4 bases and J dropped 6; count of bases not matched to a gene: 13. The CDR3 sequence is 15 residues long. Germline assignment: CDR1 SGHNT and CDR2 YYREEE (reference sequence). The CDR3 here is CASSRDSGTVLEQYF. The CDR3 region has the DNA TGTGCCAGCAGCAGGGATTCCGGGACAGTACTCGAGCAGTACTTC.

The table lists this clone with a few counts. The chain carries TRBV13 and TRBJ1-2, with D possibly matching TRBD1 (5 bases). V was pared by 6 bases and J by 4 bases, with 12 bases between. Germline lookup yields CDR1 PRHDT and CDR2 FYEKMQ (reference sequence). This CDR3 comprises 13 residues. The CDR3 is CASSLGRGYGYTF. The CDR3 DNA sequence: TGTGCCAGCAGTTTGGGACGGGGCTATGGCTACACCTTC.

The chain recombines TRBV2 with TRBJ1-6; D gene uncertain. The CDR3 consists of 14 residues. The V end was cut by 6 bases, the J end by 14 bases, with 20 bases between. CDR1 is SNHLY, CDR2 FYNNEI, per germline. The CDR3 DNA follows: TGTGCCAGCAGGCACATCGAGAGTTTTAAATCCCTCCACTTT. Translation gives CASRHIESFKSLHF.

V usage is TRBV19 and J usage is TRBJ1-1; D gene ambiguous. CDR1 and CDR2 (germline): LNHDA, SQIVND (reference sequence). The CDR3 is 11 residues long. V shed 4 bases and J shed 7 bases, with 7 bases lying between them. The CDR3 nucleotides are TGTGCCAGTAGTAACGCCCATGAAGCTTTCTTT. This encodes CASSNAHEAFF.

The chain couples TRBV30 to TRBJ1-4; a weak D match, TRBD1 (6 bases). The germline V and J ends were trimmed by 3 bases and 8 bases, with 22 bases remaining between them. Germline-derived CDR1 and CDR2 are GTSNPN and SVGIG (reference sequence). The CDR3 covers 16 residues. The CDR3 protein is CAWRIGGGGGYEKLFF. The DNA for the CDR3 is TGTGCCTGGAGGATAGGAGGTGGAGGGGGATACGAAAAACTGTTTTTT.

The chain joins TRBV5-1 to TRBJ1-4; D gene ambiguous. The germline CDR1 and CDR2 sequences are SGHRS and YFSETQ. The CDR3 spans 15 residues. V was pared by 4 bases and J by 4 bases, with 14 bases between. CDR3 loop: CASSRSGEINEKLFF. For the CDR3, the DNA is TGCGCCAGCAGCCGATCTGGGGAAATTAATGAAAAACTGTTTTTT.

The CDR3 bases are TGTGCCAGCAGCAAGACCCAGGGGAGAGGCTACACCTTC. Encoded protein: CASSKTQGRGYTF. The rearrangement uses TRBV5-6 and TRBJ1-2, with D possibly matching TRBD1 (6 bases). Germline lookup yields CDR1 SGHDT and CDR2 YYEEEE. The CDR3 loop spans 13 amino acids. V was cut by 4 bases and J by 8 bases, with 15 bases left in between.

A few counts support this clone. V usage is TRBV28 and J usage is TRBJ1-1, with unresolved D. Germline V CDR1 and CDR2: MDHEN, SYDVKM. This CDR3 is built from 13 residues. V was trimmed by 3 bases and J by 1 base, leaving 6 bases between them. CDR3: CASSLNKNTEAFF. The CDR3 nucleotides are TGTGCCAGCAGTTTGAATAAGAACACTGAAGCTTTCTTT.

A remark on this clone: The germline gene is not matched at one end of the junction; a read error may be the cause. J is TRBJ1-2 and V is TRBV6-5; D ambiguous. Germline CDR1 MNHEY, CDR2 SVGAGI. The CDR3 has 14 residues. For the CDR3, the DNA is TGTGCCAGCACTTACACACTCCGAGGCTATGGCTACACCTTC. Translating gives CASTYTLRGYGYTF.

This clone was found a few times. The V gene is TRBV24-1, the J gene TRBJ1-2; 8 bases align to TRBD1. CDR1 is KGHDR, CDR2 SFDVKD, per germline. The junction had 7 bases not matched to a gene; V was cut back by 4 bases and J by 4 bases. There are 15 residues in the CDR3. DNA for the CDR3: TGTGCCACCAGTGACGGAATGGGACAGGTCTATGGCTACACCTTC. Its protein product is CATSDGMGQVYGYTF.

Only a few counts were recorded for this clone. The sample contains more than one DNA sequence encoding this CDR3. The chain has TRBV28 and TRBJ1-4, with D uncertain. Germline V lookup: CDR1 MDHEN, CDR2 SYDVKM. The V end lost 2 bases, the J end lost 4 bases, and 8 bases lay between the germline ends. The CDR3 has 14 amino acids. CDR3 sequence reads: CASSLGGVNEKLFF. The CDR3, as DNA: TGTGCCAGCAGTTTAGGCGGAGTTAATGAAAAACTGTTTTTT.

This chain links TRBV5-6 with TRBJ1-2; no definite D call. Trimming removed 1 base from V and 7 bases from J, with 11 bases in between. CDR1 and CDR2 (germline): SGHDT, YYEEEE. This CDR3 region has 13 residues. The CDR3 DNA reads TGTGCCAGCAGCTTGAATAGAAATCTTGGCTACACCTTC. This codes for CASSLNRNLGYTF.

The J gene is TRBJ1-1, the V gene TRBV7-9, with D maybe TRBD1 (6 bases). Germline V gives CDR1 SEHNR, CDR2 FQNEAQ (reference sequence). Trimming took 5 bases from V and 1 from J, leaving 11 bases between them. This CDR3 region has 14 residues. In nucleotides, the CDR3 is TGTGCCAGCAGCCGTCTACAGGGGAACACTGAAGCTTTCTTT. It specifies CASSRLQGNTEAFF.

The chain links TRBV19 to TRBJ1-2; 7 positions agree with TRBD1. The CDR3 is 12 amino acids. The V and J ends lost 1 base and 7 bases, in that order; junction bases with no gene match: 0. The germline V gene has CDR1 LNHDA and CDR2 SQIVND (reference sequence). CDR3 residues: CASSIAGGGYTF. CDR3 in DNA: TGTGCCAGTAGTATAGCAGGGGGTGGCTACACCTTC.

The genes are TRBV9 and TRBJ1-1; no clear D gene. Germline V gene lookup returns CDR1 SGDLS and CDR2 YYNGEE. V dropped 0 bases and J dropped 4 bases, with 7 bases sitting between them. The CDR3 extends over 13 amino acids. CDR3 loop: CASSVARSTEAFF. The CDR3 DNA reads as TGTGCCAGCAGCGTAGCAAGGAGCACTGAAGCTTTCTTT.

The rearrangement links TRBV30 to TRBJ1-4; D is unclear. CDR1 is GTSNPN and CDR2 is SVGIG in the germline V gene (reference sequence). The V and J ends lost 3 bases and 3 bases respectively, with 8 bases between them. The CDR3 has 13 amino acids. The CDR3 region is CAWRGQANEKLFF. The CDR3 DNA is TGTGCCTGGAGAGGGCAGGCTAATGAAAAACTGTTTTTT.

This clone was seen only a few times. The rearrangement uses TRBV28 and TRBJ2-1; D perhaps matches TRBD2 (5 bases). Trimming stripped 8 bases from V and 10 bases from J, with 27 bases between. There are 16 residues in the CDR3. The V gene's germline CDR1 is MDHEN and CDR2 SYDVKM. In DNA form, the CDR3 reads TGTGCCAGCGAACCGAGGACTCCGAGGGATATCGGGGAGCAGTTCTTC. Translation gives CASEPRTPRDIGEQFF.

The J gene is TRBJ1-1, the V gene TRBV4-2; D gene ambiguous. The ends were cut back, 7 bases at V and 1 base at J, with 16 bases in the middle. Germline loops: CDR1 LGHNA, CDR2 YNFKEQ. The CDR3 contains 15 residues. CDR3 DNA: TGTGCCAGCAACCCTTTGGACGGGAGGAACACTGAAGCTTTCTTT. Translating it yields CASNPLDGRNTEAFF.